These T cell receptor beta chains were read from a single sample in a study of cytomegalovirus exposure and HLA in healthy donors. This table comes from immunoSEQ multiplex PCR, and its TCRdb copy is limited to in-frame clones, with some not included. The sample includes around 67,000 clones, 70% to 75% of them seen just once. The sequenced sample was PBMCs. The receptor set was obtained from a woman aged 25 to 39 in good health and CMV-seropositive. Each CDR3 is given with its conserved first and last residue. The D gene is left open where the match is weak. Clone size is not always given. Where it is, it says once, few, many or a class for expanded clones.

d_call j_call v_call clone_size cdr3_length cdr3_aa cdr3_nt
TRBD1 TRBJ1-5 TRBV30 - 13 CAWSLDRAQPQHF TGTGCCTGGAGTTTGGACAGGGCTCAGCCCCAGCATTTT
- TRBJ2-1 TRBV19 - 12 CASSNPGNEQFF TGTGCCAGTAGTAATCCGGGGAATGAGCAGTTCTTC
- TRBJ2-7 TRBV7-9 few 14 CASSLLSDSYEQYF TGTGCCAGCAGCTTGCTAAGCGACTCCTACGAGCAGTACTTC
- TRBJ2-3 TRBV14 - 13 CASSQGTARTQYF TGTGCCAGCAGCCAGGGGACTGCTCGGACGCAGTATTTT
TRBD2 TRBJ2-5 TRBV30 - 15 CAWSPGLAGQGTQYF TGTGCCTGGAGTCCGGGACTAGCGGGACAGGGGACCCAGTACTTC
- TRBJ2-1 TRBV6-1 - 12 CASSEVAPEQFF TGTGCCAGCAGTGAAGTAGCGCCTGAGCAGTTCTTC
- TRBJ1-1 TRBV7-2 - 15 CASSLARGTQHRAFF TGTGCCAGCAGCTTAGCGCGCGGGACCCAACATAGGGCTTTCTTT
- TRBJ2-5 TRBV5-1 - 15 CASSNNGGTQETQYF TGCGCCAGCAGCAACAATGGGGGGACGCAAGAGACCCAGTACTTC
- TRBJ1-5 TRBV18 - 13 CASSPPGYRPQHF TGTGCCAGCTCACCACCCGGGTACCGGCCCCAGCATTTT
TRBD2 TRBJ2-3 TRBV4-2 - 17 CASSQEGTGGPLDTQYF TGTGCCAGCAGCCAAGAGGGAACGGGAGGGCCTCTAGATACGCAGTATTTT
- TRBJ1-4 TRBV13 - 13 CASSERRRAKLFF TGTGCCAGCAGCGAACGTCGGAGGGCCAAACTGTTTTTT
TRBD1 TRBJ1-1 TRBV30 - 15 CACPRRDRENTEAFF TGTGCCTGCCCCCGCCGGGACAGGGAGAACACTGAAGCTTTCTTT
- TRBJ2-7 TRBV30 - 14 CAWSDGPRSYEQYF TGTGCCTGGAGTGATGGGCCCAGGTCCTACGAGCAGTACTTC
TRBD1 TRBJ1-1 TRBV19 - 13 CASSIVRDSEAFF TGTGCCAGTAGTATAGTTCGGGACAGTGAAGCTTTCTTT
TRBD2 TRBJ2-1 TRBV2 - 11 CASRGGSEQFF TGTGCCAGCAGGGGAGGGAGTGAGCAGTTCTTC
- TRBJ2-7 TRBV5-1 - 18 CASRVSGASTVASYEQYF TGCGCCAGCAGAGTCTCGGGAGCCTCAACAGTCGCTTCCTACGAGCAGTACTTC
TRBD1 TRBJ1-1 TRBV5-4 - 14 CASRPTGGRTEAFF TGTGCCAGCAGACCCACAGGGGGCCGGACTGAAGCTTTCTTT
- TRBJ2-2 TRBV5-6 - 15 CASSPLNRSTGELFF TGTGCCAGCAGCCCCTTAAACAGGAGCACCGGGGAGCTGTTTTTT
TRBD1 TRBJ2-4 TRBV9 - 14 CASSGQGAWDIQYF TGTGCCAGCAGCGGACAGGGGGCTTGGGACATTCAGTACTTC
- TRBJ1-1 TRBV28 - 15 CASSLVITGSTEAFF TGTGCCAGCAGTTTAGTAATCACAGGGAGCACTGAAGCTTTCTTT
TRBD2 TRBJ2-7 TRBV5-5 - 14 CASSPGLATYEQYF TGTGCCAGCAGCCCGGGACTAGCCACCTACGAGCAGTACTTC
TRBD1 TRBJ1-1 TRBV6-1 - 11 CASSERTGGLF TGTGCCAGCAGTGAAAGAACAGGGGGTCTCTTT
- TRBJ2-5 TRBV6-5 - 15 CASSSTAGSQETQYF TGTGCCAGCAGTTCGACCGCTGGGAGTCAAGAGACCCAGTACTTC
TRBD1 TRBJ2-7 TRBV27 - 14 CASSGLGQAYEQYF TGTGCCAGCAGTGGCCTGGGACAGGCCTACGAGCAGTACTTC
TRBD1 TRBJ1-3 TRBV30 - 14 CAGGLGQAGNTIYF TGTGCCGGGGGCCTGGGACAGGCTGGAAACACCATATATTTT
- TRBJ2-4 TRBV7-2 - 15 CASSWREVAKNIQYF TGTGCCAGCAGCTGGCGAGAGGTAGCCAAAAACATTCAGTACTTC
TRBD1 TRBJ2-7 TRBV5-1 - 16 CASSLAGQGSSYEQYF TGCGCCAGCAGCCTGGCTGGACAGGGGAGCTCCTACGAGCAGTACTTC
TRBD1 TRBJ2-2 TRBV11-2 - 16 CASSLGPGGASGELFF TGTGCCAGCAGCTTAGGTCCAGGGGGCGCCTCCGGGGAGCTGTTTTTT
- TRBJ2-7 TRBV10-3 few 12 CAISGGVNEQYF TGTGCCATCAGTGGAGGCGTCAACGAGCAGTACTTC
TRBD1 TRBJ1-2 TRBV29-1 - 15 CSLTPPGQGNYGYTF TGCAGCCTCACCCCCCCGGGACAGGGGAACTATGGCTACACCTTC
TRBD2 TRBJ2-2 TRBV6-5 few 13 CATQREATGELFF TGTGCCACTCAGCGGGAGGCGACCGGGGAGCTGTTTTTT
TRBD1 TRBJ2-1 TRBV5-1 - 16 CASRHNPTGANNEQLF TGCGCCAGCAGACATAACCCAACAGGGGCTAACAATGAGCAGCTCTTC
- TRBJ1-5 TRBV6-5 few 13 CASSYRGGQPQHF TGTGCCAGCAGTTACAGAGGCGGACAGCCCCAGCATTTT
- TRBJ2-1 TRBV4-2 - 17 CASSLRQGVSSYNEQFF TGTGCCAGCAGCCTCCGCCAAGGGGTATCCTCCTACAATGAGCAGTTCTTC
TRBD1 TRBJ1-2 TRBV19 - 16 CASSTSTGGGNYGYTF TGTGCCAGTAGTACTTCGACAGGGGGAGGTAACTATGGCTACACCTTC
- TRBJ1-5 TRBV6-5 - 15 CASSYAWGGNQPQHF TGTGCCAGCAGTTACGCATGGGGGGGCAATCAGCCCCAGCATTTT
- TRBJ1-3 TRBV5-4 few 14 CASSLGHSGNTIYF TGTGCCAGCAGCTTGGGACACTCTGGAAACACCATATATTTT
TRBD1 TRBJ1-2 TRBV7-9 - 14 CASSTPGQNYGYTF TGTGCCAGCAGCACCCCGGGACAGAACTATGGCTACACCTTC
- TRBJ1-4 TRBV18 - 14 CASSPDRINEKLFF TGTGCCAGCTCACCAGACAGGATTAATGAAAAACTGTTTTTT
TRBD2 TRBJ2-5 TRBV11-2 - 16 CASSFASSGNGETQYF TGTGCCAGCAGCTTCGCTTCTAGCGGGAATGGGGAGACCCAGTACTTC
TRBD2 TRBJ2-1 TRBV5-4 - 16 CASSPAAGLARNEQFF TGTGCCAGCAGCCCGGCGGCAGGACTAGCGAGGAATGAGCAGTTCTTC
TRBD1 TRBJ2-5 TRBV30 - 16 CAWSVRGRGKQETQYF TGTGCCTGGAGTGTAAGGGGCAGGGGGAAACAAGAGACCCAGTACTTC